This T cell receptor (beta chain) was retrieved from a study of blood T cell repertoires in COVID-19. About the research overall: PBMCs, B-cell-depleted T cells, or T cells were the source of the cDNA or gDNA that made up the material.

CDR3 size: 17 residues. The ends were cut back, 2 bases at V and 2 bases at J, with 15 bases in the middle. Germline CDR1 SNHLY, CDR2 FYNNEI. The repertoire was sequenced with immunoSEQ multiplex PCR; TCRdb's copy has only in-frame clones and lacks some. The sample gives some 100,000 clones, 65% to 90% of which show up once; under 3.5% is in the top ten. Cohorts were determined from participant-reported clinical history. The sequenced material came from PBMCs or T cells enriched from blood (not recorded which). The sequence came from a woman aged 45-65 years who had recovered from COVID-19. J is TRBJ1-4 and V is TRBV2; no reliable D call. CDR3 DNA sequence: TGTGCCAGCAGTGAATCCGCCCGCTTCGGGACTAATGAAAAACTGTTTTTT. This translates into CASSESARFGTNEKLFF.